This T cell receptor beta chain was obtained from a study of T cell responses to AZD1222 COVID-19 vaccine. Study overall: The analysis combined second doses at about 4 or about 12 weeks.

CDR1 is KGHDR and CDR2 is SFDVKD in the germline V gene. The V gene end was trimmed by 5 bases and the J gene end by 9 bases; junction bases not matched to a gene: 4. The CDR3 consists of 13 residues. Assay: immunoSEQ multiplex PCR; the TCRdb copy retains only in-frame clones and omits some. Of over 100,000 clones in the sample, just over 90% were seen once. This clone was counted a few times. The chain uses TRBV24-1 and TRBJ2-1; TRBD1 agrees at 9 bases. The receptor was isolated from an adult in good health. This specimen consisted of peripheral blood, obtained on day 0 of AZD1222 vaccination. This CDR3 reads CATSGDRVSEQFF. The CDR3 nucleotides read TGTGCCACCAGTGGGGACAGGGTGAGTGAGCAGTTCTTC.